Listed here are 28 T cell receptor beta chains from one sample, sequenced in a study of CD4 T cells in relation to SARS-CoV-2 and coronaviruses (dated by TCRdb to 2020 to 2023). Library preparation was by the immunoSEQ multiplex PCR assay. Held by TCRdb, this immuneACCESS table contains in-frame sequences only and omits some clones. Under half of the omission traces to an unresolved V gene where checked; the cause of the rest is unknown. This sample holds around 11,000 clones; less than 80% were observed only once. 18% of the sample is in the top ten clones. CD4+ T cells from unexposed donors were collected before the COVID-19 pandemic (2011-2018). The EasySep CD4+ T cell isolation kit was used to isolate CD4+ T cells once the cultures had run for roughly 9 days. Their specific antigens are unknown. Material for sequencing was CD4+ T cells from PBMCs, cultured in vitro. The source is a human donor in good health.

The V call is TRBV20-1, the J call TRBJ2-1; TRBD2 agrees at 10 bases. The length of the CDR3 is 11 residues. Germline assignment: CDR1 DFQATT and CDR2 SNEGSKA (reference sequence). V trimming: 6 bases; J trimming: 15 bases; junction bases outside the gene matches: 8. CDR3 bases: TGCAGTGCACCGAAGGGACTAGCGCTGTTCTTC. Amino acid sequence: CSAPKGLALFF.

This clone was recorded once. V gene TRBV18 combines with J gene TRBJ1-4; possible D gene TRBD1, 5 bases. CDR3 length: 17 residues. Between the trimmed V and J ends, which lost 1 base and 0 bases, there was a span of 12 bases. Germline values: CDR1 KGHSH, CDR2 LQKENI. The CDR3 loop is CASSPRGGKATNEKLFF. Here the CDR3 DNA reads TGTGCCAGCTCACCACGGGGCGGTAAAGCAACTAATGAAAAACTGTTTTTT.

CDR3 in DNA: TGTGCCAGCAGCCCCGACAGGGGTGCCAATGAGCAGTTCTTC. Encoded protein: CASSPDRGANEQFF. J is TRBJ2-1 and V is TRBV6-5; TRBD1 matches at 8 bases. Per the germline V gene, CDR1 is MNHEY and CDR2 is SVGAGI. Trimming removed 6 bases from V and 6 bases from J; junction bases left unmatched: 7. The CDR3 is 14 residues long.

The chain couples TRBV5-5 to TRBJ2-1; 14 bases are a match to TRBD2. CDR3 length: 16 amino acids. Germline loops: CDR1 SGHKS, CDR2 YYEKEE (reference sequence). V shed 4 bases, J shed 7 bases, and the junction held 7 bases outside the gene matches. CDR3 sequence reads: CASSRLAGGAQNEQFF. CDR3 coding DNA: TGTGCCAGCAGCCGACTAGCGGGGGGGGCGCAAAATGAGCAGTTCTTC. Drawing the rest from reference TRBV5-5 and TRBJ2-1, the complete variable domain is DAGVTQSPTHLIKTRGQQVTLRCSPISGHKSVSWYQQVLGQGPQFIFQYYEKEERGRGNFPDRFSARQFPNYSSELNVNALLLGDSALYLCASSRLAGGAQNEQFFGPGTRLTVL.

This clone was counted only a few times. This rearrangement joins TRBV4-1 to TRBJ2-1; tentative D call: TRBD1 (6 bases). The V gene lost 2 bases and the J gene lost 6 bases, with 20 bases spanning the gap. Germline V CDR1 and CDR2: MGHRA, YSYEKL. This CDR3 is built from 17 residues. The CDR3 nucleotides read TGCGCCAGCAGCCAACCAGGGATGAGGAGAGGGGGCAATGAGCAGTTCTTC. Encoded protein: CASSQPGMRRGGNEQFF.

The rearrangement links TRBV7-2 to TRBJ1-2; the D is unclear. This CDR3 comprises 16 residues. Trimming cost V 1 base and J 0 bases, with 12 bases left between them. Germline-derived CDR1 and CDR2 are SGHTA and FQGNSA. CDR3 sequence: CASSLDIQGANYGYTF. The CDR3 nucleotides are TGTGCCAGCAGCTTAGACATACAAGGAGCTAACTATGGCTACACCTTC.

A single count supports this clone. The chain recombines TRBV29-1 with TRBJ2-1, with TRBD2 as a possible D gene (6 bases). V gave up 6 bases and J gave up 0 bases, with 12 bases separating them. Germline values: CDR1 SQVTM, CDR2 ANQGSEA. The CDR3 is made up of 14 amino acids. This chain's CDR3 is CSVLAEDSYNEQFF. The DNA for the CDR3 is TGCAGCGTATTAGCGGAGGACTCCTACAATGAGCAGTTCTTC.

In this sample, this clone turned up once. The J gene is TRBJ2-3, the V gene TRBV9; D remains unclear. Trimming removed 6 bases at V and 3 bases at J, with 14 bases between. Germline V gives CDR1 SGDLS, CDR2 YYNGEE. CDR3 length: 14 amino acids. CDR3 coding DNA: TGTGCCAGCACCCCCTCCCCAAGGACAGATACGCAGTATTTT. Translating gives CASTPSPRTDTQYF.

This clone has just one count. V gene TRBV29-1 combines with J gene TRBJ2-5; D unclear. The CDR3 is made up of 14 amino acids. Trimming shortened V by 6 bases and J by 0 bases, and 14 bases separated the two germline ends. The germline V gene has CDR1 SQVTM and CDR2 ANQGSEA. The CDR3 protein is CSVGLDTYQETQYF. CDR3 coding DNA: TGCAGCGTCGGGCTGGATACGTACCAAGAGACCCAGTACTTC.

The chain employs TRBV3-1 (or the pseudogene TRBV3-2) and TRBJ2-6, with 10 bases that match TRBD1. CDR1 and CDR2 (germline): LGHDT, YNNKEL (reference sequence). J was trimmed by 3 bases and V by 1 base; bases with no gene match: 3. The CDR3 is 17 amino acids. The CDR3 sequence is CASSQGQGASGANVLTF. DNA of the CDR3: TGTGCCAGCAGCCAAGGACAGGGGGCGAGTGGGGCCAACGTCCTGACTTTC.

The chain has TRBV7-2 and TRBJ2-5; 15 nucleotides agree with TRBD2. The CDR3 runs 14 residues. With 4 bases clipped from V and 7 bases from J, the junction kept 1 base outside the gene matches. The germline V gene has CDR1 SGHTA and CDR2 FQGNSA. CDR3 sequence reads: CASSSGLAGGTQYF. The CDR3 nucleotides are TGTGCCAGCAGCTCGGGACTAGCGGGGGGGACCCAGTACTTC.

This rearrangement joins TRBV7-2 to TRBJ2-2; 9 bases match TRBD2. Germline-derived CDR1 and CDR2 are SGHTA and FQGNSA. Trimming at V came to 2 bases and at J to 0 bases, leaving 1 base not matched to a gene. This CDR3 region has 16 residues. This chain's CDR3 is CASSLLAGTNTGELFF. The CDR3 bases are TGTGCCAGCAGCTTACTAGCGGGGACGAACACCGGGGAGCTGTTTTTT.

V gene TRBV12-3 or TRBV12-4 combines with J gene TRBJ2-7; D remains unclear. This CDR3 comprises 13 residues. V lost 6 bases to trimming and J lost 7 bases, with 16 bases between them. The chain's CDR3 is CASSRGRLSEQYF. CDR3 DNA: TGTGCCAGCAGCCGCGGACGGCTCTCAGAGCAGTACTTC.

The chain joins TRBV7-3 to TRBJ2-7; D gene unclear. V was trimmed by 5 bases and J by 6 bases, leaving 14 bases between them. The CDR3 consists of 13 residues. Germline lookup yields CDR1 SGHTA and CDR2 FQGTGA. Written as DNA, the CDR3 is TGTGCCAGCAGCCGCCAGCAGGCATCCGAGCAGTACTTC. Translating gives CASSRQQASEQYF.

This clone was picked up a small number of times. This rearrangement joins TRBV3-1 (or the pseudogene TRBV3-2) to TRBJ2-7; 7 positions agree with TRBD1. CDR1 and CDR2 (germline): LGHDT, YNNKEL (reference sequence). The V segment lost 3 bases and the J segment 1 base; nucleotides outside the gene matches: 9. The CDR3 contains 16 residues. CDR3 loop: CASSHIGTETSYEQYF. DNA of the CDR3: TGTGCCAGCAGCCATATCGGGACAGAGACTTCCTACGAGCAGTACTTC.

CDR3 DNA sequence: TGCGCCAGCAGCTTTCGGGGGGCCTACGAGCAGTACTTC. Protein product: CASSFRGAYEQYF. V and J are TRBV5-1 and TRBJ2-7; 7 positions match TRBD2. The ends lost 2 bases at V and 2 bases at J; junction bases unmatched: 1. The CDR3 spans 13 residues. Germline CDR1 reads SGHRS; CDR2 reads YFSETQ.

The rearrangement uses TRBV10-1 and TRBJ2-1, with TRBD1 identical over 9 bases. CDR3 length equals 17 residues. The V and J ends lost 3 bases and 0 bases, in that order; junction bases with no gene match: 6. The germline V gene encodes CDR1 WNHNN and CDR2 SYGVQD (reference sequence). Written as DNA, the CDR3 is TGCGCCAGCAGTGATAAAGGACAGGGGCGCTCCTACAATGAGCAGTTCTTC. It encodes CASSDKGQGRSYNEQFF.

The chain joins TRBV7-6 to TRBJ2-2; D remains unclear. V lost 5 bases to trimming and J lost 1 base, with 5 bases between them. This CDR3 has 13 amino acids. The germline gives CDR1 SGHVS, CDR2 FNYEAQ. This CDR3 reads CASSPQNTGELFF. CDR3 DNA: TGTGCCAGCAGCCCCCAGAACACCGGGGAGCTGTTTTTT.

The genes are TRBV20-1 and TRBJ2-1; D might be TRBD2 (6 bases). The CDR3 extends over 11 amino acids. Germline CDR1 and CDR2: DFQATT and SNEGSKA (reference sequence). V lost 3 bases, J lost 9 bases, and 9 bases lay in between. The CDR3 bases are TGCAGTGCTAGTGCAGCGGGTGAGCAGTTCTTC. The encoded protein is CSASAAGEQFF.

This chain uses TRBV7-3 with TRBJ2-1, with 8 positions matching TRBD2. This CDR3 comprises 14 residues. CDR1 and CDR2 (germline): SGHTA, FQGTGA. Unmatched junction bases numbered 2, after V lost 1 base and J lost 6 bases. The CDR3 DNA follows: TGTGCCAGCAGCTTAATGGGGACTAGCAATGAGCAGTTCTTC. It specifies CASSLMGTSNEQFF. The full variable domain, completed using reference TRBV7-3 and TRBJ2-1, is GAGVSQTPSNKVTEKGKYVELRCDPISGHTALYWYRQSLGQGPEFLIYFQGTGAADDSGLPNDRFFAVRPEGSVSTLKIQRTERGDSAVYLCASSLMGTSNEQFFGPGTRLTVL.

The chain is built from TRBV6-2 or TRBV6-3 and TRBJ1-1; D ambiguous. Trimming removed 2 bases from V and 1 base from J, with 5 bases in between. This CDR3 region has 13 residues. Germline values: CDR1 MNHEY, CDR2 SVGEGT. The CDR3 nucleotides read TGTGCCAGCAGTTACGATCGGAACACTGAAGCTTTCTTT. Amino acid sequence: CASSYDRNTEAFF.

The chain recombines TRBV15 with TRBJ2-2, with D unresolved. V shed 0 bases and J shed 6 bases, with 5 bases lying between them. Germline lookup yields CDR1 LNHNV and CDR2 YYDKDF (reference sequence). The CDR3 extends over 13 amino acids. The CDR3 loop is CATSRERPGELFF. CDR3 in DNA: TGTGCCACCAGCAGAGAGAGGCCCGGGGAGCTGTTTTTT.

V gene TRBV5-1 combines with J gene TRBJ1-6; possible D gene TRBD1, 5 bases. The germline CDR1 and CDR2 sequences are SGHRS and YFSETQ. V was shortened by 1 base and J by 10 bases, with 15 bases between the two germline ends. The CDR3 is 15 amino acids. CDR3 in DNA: TGCGCCAGCAGCTTGAGTGCAGGGCTGGACTCACCCCTCCACTTT. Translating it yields CASSLSAGLDSPLHF.

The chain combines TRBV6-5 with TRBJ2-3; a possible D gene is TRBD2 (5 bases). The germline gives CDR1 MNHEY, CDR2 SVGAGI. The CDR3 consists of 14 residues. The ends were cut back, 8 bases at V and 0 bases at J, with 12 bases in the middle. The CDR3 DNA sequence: TGTGCCAGCCGGGAACAGCCTAGCACAGATACGCAGTATTTT. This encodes CASREQPSTDTQYF.

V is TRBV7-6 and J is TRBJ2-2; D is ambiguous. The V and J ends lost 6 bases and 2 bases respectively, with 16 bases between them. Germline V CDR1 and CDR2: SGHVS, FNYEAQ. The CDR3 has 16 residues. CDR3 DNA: TGTGCCAGCAGTTACACATACCGCAGAAACACCGGGGAGCTGTTTTTT. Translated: CASSYTYRRNTGELFF.

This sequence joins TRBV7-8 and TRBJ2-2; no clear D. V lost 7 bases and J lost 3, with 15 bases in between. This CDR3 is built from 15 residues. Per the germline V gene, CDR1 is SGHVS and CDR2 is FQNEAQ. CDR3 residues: CASTVVGGYTGELFF. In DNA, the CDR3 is TGTGCCAGCACTGTCGTAGGCGGATACACCGGGGAGCTGTTTTTT.

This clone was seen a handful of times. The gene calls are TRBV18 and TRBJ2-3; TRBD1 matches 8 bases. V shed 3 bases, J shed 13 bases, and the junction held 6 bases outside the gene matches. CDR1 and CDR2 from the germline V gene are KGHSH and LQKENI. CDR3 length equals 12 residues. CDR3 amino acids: CASSPWPGGEYF. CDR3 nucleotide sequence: TGTGCCAGCTCACCTTGGCCAGGGGGCGAGTATTTT.

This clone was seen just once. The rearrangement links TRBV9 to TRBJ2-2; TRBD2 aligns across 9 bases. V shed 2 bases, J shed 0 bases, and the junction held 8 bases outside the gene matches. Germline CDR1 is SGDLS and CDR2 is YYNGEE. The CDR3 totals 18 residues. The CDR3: CASSVGSGGLSNTGELFF. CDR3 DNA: TGTGCCAGCAGCGTGGGTAGCGGGGGCCTTTCGAACACCGGGGAGCTGTTTTTT.